A single sample is the source of the 17 T cell receptor beta chains below, sequenced in a study of cytomegalovirus exposure and HLA in healthy donors. The repertoire was sequenced with immunoSEQ multiplex PCR; TCRdb's copy has only in-frame clones and lacks some. The repertoire includes over 200,000 clones, just over 85% of them detected once, and 2.9% sits in the top ten. Sequencing used PBMCs. The receptors derive from a woman younger than 30 in good health and CMV-seronegative.

The chain combines TRBV19 with TRBJ2-3; a weak D match, TRBD2 (5 bases). The CDR3 totals 14 residues. The germline V gene has CDR1 LNHDA and CDR2 SQIVND (reference sequence). V was cut by 7 bases and J by 2 bases, with 13 bases left in between. This chain's CDR3 is CASKRTLLTDTQYF. For the CDR3, the DNA is TGTGCCAGTAAGCGGACGTTGCTCACAGATACGCAGTATTTT.

This chain joins TRBV19 and TRBJ2-7, with TRBD1 matching over 9 bases. The CDR3 consists of 14 residues. Germline loops: CDR1 LNHDA, CDR2 SQIVND (reference sequence). Trimming removed 6 bases from V and 2 bases from J; junction bases left unmatched: 5. The chain's CDR3 is CASRPGQGTYEQYF. In DNA, the CDR3 is TGTGCCAGTAGGCCGGGACAGGGTACCTACGAGCAGTACTTC.

This clone has a handful of counts. V and J are TRBV6-5 and TRBJ2-7; weak D call: TRBD1 (6 bases). The CDR3 runs 13 residues. CDR1 is MNHEY and CDR2 is SVGAGI in the germline V gene. Trimming stripped 6 bases from V and 6 bases from J, with 15 bases between. The CDR3 loop reads CASSPTGWVEQYF. As DNA, the CDR3 is TGTGCCAGCAGCCCTACAGGGTGGGTCGAGCAGTACTTC.

The chain joins TRBV6-5 to TRBJ2-7; TRBD1 matches at 7 bases. The CDR3 contains 15 residues. Trimming cost V 1 base and J 0 bases; bases outside gene matches: 3. CDR1 is MNHEY and CDR2 is SVGAGI in the germline V gene. The CDR3 protein is CASSYFGDSSYEQYF. CDR3 coding DNA: TGTGCCAGCAGTTACTTCGGGGACAGCTCCTACGAGCAGTACTTC.

This chain connects TRBV28 to TRBJ2-7; 8 nucleotides line up with TRBD1. The trim removed 4 bases at V and 4 bases at J, leaving 9 bases unmatched. Per the germline V gene, CDR1 is MDHEN and CDR2 is SYDVKM. CDR3 length: 15 residues. This chain's CDR3 is CASSSRQGPRYEQYF. In DNA form, the CDR3 reads TGTGCCAGCAGTTCCCGACAGGGGCCACGTTACGAGCAGTACTTC.

The V call is TRBV15, the J call TRBJ2-2; a weak D match, TRBD2 (6 bases). CDR3 length: 16 amino acids. The V gene lost 3 bases and the J gene lost 0 bases, with 11 bases spanning the gap. Germline CDR1 and CDR2: LNHNV and YYDKDF (reference sequence). The CDR3 is CATSRGLYSNTGELFF. The DNA for the CDR3 is TGTGCCACCAGCAGGGGACTCTATTCGAACACCGGGGAGCTGTTTTTT.

The chain combines TRBV9 with TRBJ2-3; no clear D. Germline V gives CDR1 SGDLS, CDR2 YYNGEE. V was clipped by 0 bases and J by 2 bases, with 10 bases between them. CDR3 size: 15 residues. The CDR3 spells CASSVEPGLTDTQYF. The CDR3 DNA follows: TGTGCCAGCAGCGTAGAGCCAGGCCTCACAGATACGCAGTATTTT. Together with reference TRBV9 and TRBJ2-3, the CDR3 gives the full variable domain: DSGVTQTPKHLITATGQRVTLRCSPRSGDLSVYWYQQSLDQGLQFLIQYYNGEERAKGNILERFSAQQFPDLHSELNLSSLELGDSALYFCASSVEPGLTDTQYFGPGTRLTVL.

The rearrangement joins TRBV6-1 to TRBJ2-3, with 10 nucleotides matching TRBD1. The CDR3 extends over 14 amino acids. V shed 8 bases and J 4 bases; nucleotides not matched to a gene: 6. Germline-derived CDR1 and CDR2 are MNHNS and SASEGT. Written as DNA, the CDR3 is TGTGCCAGCTCTATAGACAGGGGGCCAGATACGCAGTATTTT. It encodes CASSIDRGPDTQYF.

The chain employs TRBV13 and TRBJ2-3; 8 nucleotides match TRBD2. V was pared by 5 bases and J by 5 bases, with 9 bases of the junction left unmatched. The CDR3 consists of 15 residues. The germline CDR1 and CDR2 sequences are PRHDT and FYEKMQ (reference sequence). CDR3 DNA: TGTGCCAGCAGCCCCAGGACTAGCCCAGGAGATACGCAGTATTTT. Its protein is CASSPRTSPGDTQYF.

The chain uses TRBV7-8 and TRBJ2-7; the D is unclear. Trimming removed 7 bases from V and 7 bases from J, with 14 bases in between. Germline CDR1 reads SGHVS; CDR2 reads FQNEAQ. The CDR3 spans 12 residues. The CDR3 is CASTLPSGEQYF. The CDR3 coding sequence is TGTGCCAGCACCTTGCCGTCCGGGGAGCAGTACTTC.

V is TRBV21-1 and J is TRBJ1-5; the table gives TRBD1 as D, unverified against the DNA. TRBV21-1 is given as a pseudogene. The CDR3 extends over 14 amino acids. In DNA form, the CDR3 reads TGTGCCAGCAGCAATACAGGGGTCCATCAGCCCCAGCATTTT. Its translation: CASSNTGVHQPQHF.

The V and J genes are TRBV4-1 and TRBJ2-1; D is perhaps TRBD2 (5 bases). Trimming took 4 bases from V and 5 from J, leaving 21 bases between them. In germline, CDR1 is MGHRA, CDR2 YSYEKL. CDR3 length: 17 amino acids. In nucleotides, the CDR3 is TGCGCCAGCAGCCCGTACATAGCGCAAATGGGAGACAATGAGCAGTTCTTC. It is translated as CASSPYIAQMGDNEQFF.

The chain joins TRBV28 to TRBJ2-5; TRBD1 might be the D (5 bases). The CDR3 consists of 14 residues. Trimming left V 2 bases short and J 5 bases short, with 12 bases between. The germline CDR1 and CDR2 sequences are MDHEN and SYDVKM. The CDR3 region is CASSLGAMGETQYF. The CDR3 DNA reads as TGTGCCAGCAGTTTAGGGGCGATGGGGGAGACCCAGTACTTC.

This clone was detected only a few times. This sequence joins TRBV7-2 and TRBJ1-3, with TRBD1 as a possible D gene (6 bases). Germline assignment: CDR1 SGHTA and CDR2 FQGNSA. The CDR3 covers 15 residues. The V gene lost 1 base and the J gene lost 7 bases, with 14 bases spanning the gap. CDR3 loop: CASSLGLPGENTIYF. In nucleotides, the CDR3 is TGTGCCAGCAGCTTAGGTCTTCCAGGGGAGAACACCATATATTTT.

V usage is TRBV2 and J usage is TRBJ2-6, with 10 bases identical to TRBD1. This CDR3 has 16 amino acids. J lost 2 bases, V lost 8 bases, and 6 bases had no gene match. Germline lookup yields CDR1 SNHLY and CDR2 FYNNEI. DNA of the CDR3: TGTGCCAGCCAAAGGACAGGGGGGGCTGGGGCCAACGTCCTGACTTTC. Amino acids: CASQRTGGAGANVLTF.

The chain is built from TRBV27 and TRBJ2-1, with D possibly TRBD2 on 6 matching bases. Looked up from germline, CDR1 is MNHEY and CDR2 is SMNVEV (reference sequence). The ends were cut back, 10 bases at V and 0 bases at J, with 16 bases in the middle. This CDR3 has 15 amino acids. This CDR3 reads CATHSSGRSYNEQFF. CDR3 nucleotide sequence: TGTGCCACCCATAGTAGCGGACGCTCCTACAATGAGCAGTTCTTC.

This CDR3 is CASKWDMNTEAFF. In DNA, the CDR3 is TGTGCCAGCAAGTGGGACATGAACACTGAAGCTTTCTTT. The chain employs TRBV2 and TRBJ1-1, with D possibly being TRBD1 (6 bases). Trimming removed 7 bases at V and 0 bases at J, with 9 bases between. Per the germline V gene, CDR1 is SNHLY and CDR2 is FYNNEI. CDR3 length equals 13 residues.